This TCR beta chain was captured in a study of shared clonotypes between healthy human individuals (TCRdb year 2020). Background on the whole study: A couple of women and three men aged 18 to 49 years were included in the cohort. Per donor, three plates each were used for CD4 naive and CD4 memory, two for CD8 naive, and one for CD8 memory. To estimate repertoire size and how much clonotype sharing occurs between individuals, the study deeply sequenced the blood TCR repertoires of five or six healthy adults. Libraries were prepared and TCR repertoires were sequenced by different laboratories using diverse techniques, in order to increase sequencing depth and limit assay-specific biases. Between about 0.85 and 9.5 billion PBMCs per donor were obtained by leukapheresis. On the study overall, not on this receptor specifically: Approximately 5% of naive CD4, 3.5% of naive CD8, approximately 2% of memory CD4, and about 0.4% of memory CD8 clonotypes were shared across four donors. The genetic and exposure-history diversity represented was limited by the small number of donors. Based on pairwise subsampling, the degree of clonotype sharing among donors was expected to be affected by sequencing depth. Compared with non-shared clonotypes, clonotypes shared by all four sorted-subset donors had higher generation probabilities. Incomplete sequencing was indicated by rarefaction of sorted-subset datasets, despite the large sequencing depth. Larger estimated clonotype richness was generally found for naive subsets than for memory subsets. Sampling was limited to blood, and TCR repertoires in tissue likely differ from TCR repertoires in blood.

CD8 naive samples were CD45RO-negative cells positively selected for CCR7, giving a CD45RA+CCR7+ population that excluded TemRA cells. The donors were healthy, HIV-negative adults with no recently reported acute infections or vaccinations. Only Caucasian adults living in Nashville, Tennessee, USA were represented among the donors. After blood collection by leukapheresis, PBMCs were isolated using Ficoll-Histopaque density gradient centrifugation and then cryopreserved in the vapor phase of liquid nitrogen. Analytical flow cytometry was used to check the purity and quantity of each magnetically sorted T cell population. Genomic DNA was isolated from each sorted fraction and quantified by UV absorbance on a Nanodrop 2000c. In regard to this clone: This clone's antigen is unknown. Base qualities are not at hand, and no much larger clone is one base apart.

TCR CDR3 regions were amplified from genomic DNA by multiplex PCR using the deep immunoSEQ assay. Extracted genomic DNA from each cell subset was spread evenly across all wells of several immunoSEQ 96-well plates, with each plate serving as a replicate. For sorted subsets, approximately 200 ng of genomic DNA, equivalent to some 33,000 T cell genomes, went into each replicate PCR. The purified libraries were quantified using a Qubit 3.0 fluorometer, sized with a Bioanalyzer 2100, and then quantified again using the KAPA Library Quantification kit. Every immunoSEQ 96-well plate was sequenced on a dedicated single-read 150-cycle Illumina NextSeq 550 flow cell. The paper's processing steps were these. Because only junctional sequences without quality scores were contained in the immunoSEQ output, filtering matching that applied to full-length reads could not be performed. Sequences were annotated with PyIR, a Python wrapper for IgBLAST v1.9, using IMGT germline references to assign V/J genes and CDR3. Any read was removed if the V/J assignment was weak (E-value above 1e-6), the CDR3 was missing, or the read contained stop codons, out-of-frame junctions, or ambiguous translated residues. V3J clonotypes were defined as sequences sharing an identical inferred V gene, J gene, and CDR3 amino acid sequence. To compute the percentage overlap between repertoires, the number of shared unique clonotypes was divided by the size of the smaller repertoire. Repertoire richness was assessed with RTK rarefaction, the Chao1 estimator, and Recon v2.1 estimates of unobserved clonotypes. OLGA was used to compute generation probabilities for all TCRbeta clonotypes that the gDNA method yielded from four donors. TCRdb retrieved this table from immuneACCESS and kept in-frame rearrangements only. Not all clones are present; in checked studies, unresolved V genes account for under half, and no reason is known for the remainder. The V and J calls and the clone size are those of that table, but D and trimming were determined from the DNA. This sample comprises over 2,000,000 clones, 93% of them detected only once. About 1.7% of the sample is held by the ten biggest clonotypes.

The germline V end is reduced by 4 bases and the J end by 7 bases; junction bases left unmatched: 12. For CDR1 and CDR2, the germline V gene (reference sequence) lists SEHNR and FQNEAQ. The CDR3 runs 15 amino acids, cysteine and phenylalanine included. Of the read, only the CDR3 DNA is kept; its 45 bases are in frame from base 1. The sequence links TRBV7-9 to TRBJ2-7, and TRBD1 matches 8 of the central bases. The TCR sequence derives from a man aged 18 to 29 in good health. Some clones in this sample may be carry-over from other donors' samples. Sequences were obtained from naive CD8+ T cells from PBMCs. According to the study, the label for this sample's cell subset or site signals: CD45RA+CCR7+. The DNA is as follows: TGTGCCAGCAGCTCATCCCGGGACAGGCCTTGGGAGCAGTACTTC. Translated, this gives CASSSSRDRPWEQYF. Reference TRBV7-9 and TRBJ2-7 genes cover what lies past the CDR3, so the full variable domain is DTGVSQNPRHKITKRGQNVTFRCDPISEHNRLYWYRQTLGQGPEFLTYFQNEAQLEKSRLLSDRFSAERPKGSFSTLEIQRTEQGDSAMYLCASSSSRDRPWEQYFGPGTRLTVT.